The TCR beta chain under discussion was sequenced for a study of blood T cell repertoires in COVID-19. The CDR3 runs to 15 residues. Germline trimming cut 8 bases from V and 4 bases from J; bases unmatched to any gene: 11. Per the germline V gene, CDR1 is MDHEN and CDR2 is SYDVKM. In the authors' methods: Nucleated cell number was recorded as an estimate derived from reference gene primer amplification. The method was immunoSEQ multiplex PCR; TCRdb's version includes in-frame clones alone and lacks a portion of them. That table gives V, J and clone size, and the DNA gave D and trimming. Seen here are more than 75,000 clones, approximately 90% observed once, and the top ten hold approximately 4.8%.

The TCR originated in a woman over 75 with active COVID-19. The sequenced sample was peripheral blood. V is TRBV28 and J is TRBJ2-3; 8 nucleotides line up with TRBD1. The CDR3 loop is CASGDRQGYSDTQYF. Written as DNA, the CDR3 is TGTGCCAGCGGGGATCGACAGGGGTATTCAGATACGCAGTATTTT.